A single sample is the source of the 2 T cell receptor beta chains below, sequenced in a study of technical replicates of blood from a handful of donors. The assay was immunoSEQ multiplex PCR, and TCRdb's table has in-frame clones only and misses some. This sample yields around 72,000 clones, of which roughly 92% are seen a single time; approximately 0.39% belongs to the top ten. Sequencing input: T cells isolated from PBMCs. These receptors all come from a human donor in good health.

V is TRBV2 and J is TRBJ2-7; the D gene is possibly TRBD2 (6 bases). CDR1 and CDR2 from the germline V gene are SNHLY and FYNNEI. The CDR3 length is 17 residues. The germline V and J ends were trimmed by 0 bases and 1 base, with 16 bases remaining between them. The CDR3 sequence: CASSEAIPGLLSYEQYF. In nucleotides, the CDR3 is TGTGCCAGCAGTGAAGCTATTCCGGGACTCCTATCCTACGAGCAGTACTTC.

This sequence joins TRBV2 and TRBJ1-1; D is ambiguous. V was clipped by 7 bases and J by 3 bases, with 12 bases between them. Germline CDR1 SNHLY, CDR2 FYNNEI. The CDR3 has 13 residues. The CDR3 region has the DNA TGTGCCAGCATGTTCAGGATAGACACTGAAGCTTTCTTT. Its protein product is CASMFRIDTEAFF.